The clone carrying this T cell receptor beta chain was seen many times. This entry belongs to a study of early T cells in non-severe SARS-CoV-2 infection. For the study at large: Chains stayed unpaired after sequencing of bulk RNA from unsorted whole blood.

The length of the CDR3 is 16 residues. V dropped 4 bases and J dropped 1; count of bases not matched to a gene: 6. Individual cDNA molecules were tagged with unique molecular identifiers, the study reported. TCRdb re-called the 5' RACE reads with MiXCR, one entry per CDR3 protein. The sample contains under 80,000 distinct CDR3 sequences, around 10% of which appear only once. The chain is built from TRBV12-3 or TRBV12-4 and TRBJ2-7, with 11 bases aligning to TRBD1. Source material: whole blood. This TCR was sampled from an adult who was a healthcare worker with PCR-confirmed SARS-CoV-2 infection or an uninfected control (not recorded which). DNA of the CDR3: TGTGCCAGCAGTTCTTCCGGGACAGGGGGATCCTACGAGCAGTACTTC. Its translation: CASSSSGTGGSYEQYF.